Listed here are 16 T cell receptor beta chains from one sample, sequenced in a study of liver allograft versus peripheral blood T cells (dated by TCRdb to about 2020). Regarding the research as a whole: The study compared T cell receptor repertoires found within transplanted livers against repertoires in the peripheral blood of liver transplant recipients.

The listed sequencing device is Illumina MiSeq. TCRdb itself trimmed the public reads at Q25 with fastp, ran MiXCR and retained productive beta chains. Rows with a matching CDR3 protein are joined into one entry that keeps the most common DNA and genes. The sample data list 650 to 700 distinct CDR3 sequences, and roughly 37% of these were observed just once. The top ten clones comprise around four fifths of the sample. These receptors came from a human patient who had a liver transplant. Post transplant, some T cells may arise from the graft donor.

V usage is TRBV15 and J usage is TRBJ1-2; 7 nucleotides align to TRBD1. Germline V gene lookup returns CDR1 LNHNV and CDR2 YYDKDF (reference sequence). The CDR3 sequence is 13 residues long. After removal of 8 bases from V and 2 bases from J, the junction contained 5 bases not matched to a gene. CDR3 sequence reads: CATARDRNYGYTF. CDR3 nucleotides: TGTGCCACCGCCAGGGACAGAAACTATGGCTACACCTTC.

CDR3 in amino acids: CSVWDGYEQYF. The CDR3 nucleotides are TGCAGCGTTTGGGACGGATACGAGCAGTACTTC. This chain joins TRBV29-1 and TRBJ2-7; the D gene could be TRBD1 or TRBD2 (5 bases each). The CDR3 has 11 amino acids. With 5 bases removed from V and 4 bases from J, the gap between germline ends came to 9 bases. Germline CDR1 reads SQVTM; CDR2 reads ANQGSEA.

V gene TRBV6-6 combines with J gene TRBJ1-1; 8 bases match TRBD1. The V gene's germline CDR1 is MNHNY and CDR2 SVGAGI (reference sequence). The CDR3 runs to 13 residues. The J segment lost 4 bases and the V segment lost 10 bases, leaving 8 bases of the junction unmatched. CDR3 bases: TGTGCCACTCGGACAGGGAAGATCACTGAAGCTTTCTTT. Its translation: CATRTGKITEAFF.

The V and J genes are TRBV19 and TRBJ1-1, with 8 positions matching TRBD1. The CDR3 totals 15 residues. Germline values: CDR1 LNHDA, CDR2 SQIVND (reference sequence). Unmatched junction bases numbered 9, after V lost 7 bases and J lost 2 bases. DNA of the CDR3: TGTGCCAGTAAAATAACGACAGGGGTCAACACTGAAGCTTTCTTT. Amino acids: CASKITTGVNTEAFF. The complete variable domain, with remaining parts taken from reference TRBV19 and TRBJ1-1, reads DGGITQSPKYLFRKEGQNVTLSCEQNLNHDAMYWYRQDPGQGLRLIYYSQIVNDFQKGDIAEGYSVSREKKESFPLTVTSAQKNPTAFYLCASKITTGVNTEAFFGQGTRLTVV.

This clonotype turned up a few times. The J gene is TRBJ1-1, the V gene TRBV12-3 or TRBV12-4; D perhaps matches TRBD1 (6 bases). CDR3 size: 13 residues. The V end lost 6 bases, the J end lost 7 bases, and 15 bases lay between the germline ends. CDR3 residues: CASSSWTAFEAFF. The CDR3, as DNA: TGTGCCAGCAGCTCCTGGACAGCTTTTGAAGCTTTCTTT.

This clonotype was detected only a few times. The chain recombines TRBV6-2 or TRBV6-3 with TRBJ1-2; 10 nucleotides align to TRBD1. J lost 5 bases, V lost 4 bases, and 10 bases had no gene match. CDR3 length: 16 residues. From germline, CDR1 is MNHEY and CDR2 SVGEGT. The CDR3 sequence is CASSSNFGTGAYGYTF. The CDR3 DNA reads as TGTGCCAGCAGTTCTAATTTCGGGACAGGGGCTTATGGCTACACCTTC.

The chain couples TRBV10-3 to TRBJ1-1; D possibly corresponds to TRBD1 (5 bases). The CDR3 is 14 residues long. The germline V gene has CDR1 ENHRY and CDR2 SYGVKD. With 0 bases removed from V and 7 bases from J, the gap between germline ends came to 12 bases. The CDR3 is CAISESLRDREAFF. The CDR3 nucleotides read TGTGCCATCAGTGAGTCACTACGGGACCGTGAAGCTTTCTTT.

This clonotype was seen more than once but under ten times. The V and J genes are TRBV30 and TRBJ1-4; D is unresolved. The CDR3 spans 13 residues. V was pared by 0 bases and J by 8 bases, with 10 bases between. Germline CDR1 is GTSNPN and CDR2 is SVGIG (reference sequence). CDR3 protein: CAWSVKGEEKLFF. The CDR3, as DNA: TGTGCCTGGAGTGTAAAGGGAGAGGAAAAACTGTTTTTT.

The chain is built from TRBV27 and TRBJ2-5, with 12 bases matching TRBD2. Trimming cost V 3 bases and J 1 base; bases outside gene matches: 3. Germline V gene lookup returns CDR1 MNHEY and CDR2 SMNVEV (reference sequence). This CDR3 spans 16 amino acids. The CDR3 DNA is TGTGCCAGCAGTTTGGGACTAGCGGGCACCCAAGAGACCCAGTACTTC. Translating it yields CASSLGLAGTQETQYF.

The chain uses TRBV9 and TRBJ1-2; TRBD1 is a possible D gene (6 bases). The CDR3 totals 16 residues. Trimming took 0 bases from V and 1 from J, leaving 13 bases between them. CDR1 SGDLS and CDR2 YYNGEE come from the germline V gene. The CDR3 nucleotides read TGTGCCAGCAGCGTAGCTGTGACAGGTTATAACTATGGCTACACCTTC. Translation: CASSVAVTGYNYGYTF.

The rearrangement joins TRBV15 to TRBJ1-1; D may be TRBD1 (5 bases). V lost 4 bases to trimming and J lost 11 bases, with 20 bases between them. This CDR3 is built from 14 residues. CDR1 and CDR2 (germline): LNHNV, YYDKDF (reference sequence). The CDR3 here is CATSNPWAVEGAFF. In DNA form, the CDR3 reads TGTGCCACCAGCAACCCTTGGGCAGTGGAGGGGGCTTTCTTT. The full variable domain, in which reference TRBV15 and TRBJ1-1 provide the parts outside the CDR3, is DAMVIQNPRYQVTQFGKPVTLSCSQTLNHNVMYWYQQKSSQAPKLLFHYYDKDFNNEADTPDNFQSRRPNTSFCFLDIRSPGLGDTAMYLCATSNPWAVEGAFFGQGTRLTVV.

This rearrangement joins TRBV18 to TRBJ2-1; 7 positions agree with TRBD1. Per germline, CDR1 KGHSH and CDR2 LQKENI. There are 14 residues in the CDR3. Unmatched junction bases numbered 5, after V lost 3 bases and J lost 6 bases. The CDR3 spells CASSPQGEGNEQFF. The CDR3 DNA is TGTGCCAGCTCACCCCAGGGGGAAGGCAATGAGCAGTTCTTC.

This clonotype came up a few times. This sequence joins TRBV7-2 and TRBJ1-4; D is unresolved. Per the germline V gene, CDR1 is SGHTA and CDR2 is FQGNSA. The CDR3 totals 13 residues. V was shortened by 5 bases and J by 5 bases, with 9 bases between the two germline ends. CDR3 sequence: CASSAELNEKLFF. The CDR3 nucleotides read TGTGCCAGCAGCGCCGAGTTAAATGAAAAACTGTTTTTT.

This clonotype was seen only a few times. This chain connects TRBV15 to TRBJ1-1; 12 positions match TRBD1. V shed 4 bases and J 8 bases; nucleotides not matched to a gene: 2. The germline V gene encodes CDR1 LNHNV and CDR2 YYDKDF (reference sequence). The CDR3 covers 13 residues. Written as DNA, the CDR3 is TGTGCCACCAGCATTGGGACAGGGGGCGAAGCTTTCTTT. Its translation: CATSIGTGGEAFF.

V and J are TRBV6-6 and TRBJ1-2, with D perhaps TRBD1 (5 bases). The V gene lost 7 bases and the J gene lost 7 bases, with 13 bases spanning the gap. CDR1 is MNHNY, CDR2 SVGAGI, per germline (reference sequence). This CDR3 spans 12 amino acids. The CDR3 loop reads CASTTGGVGYTF. In DNA form, the CDR3 reads TGTGCCAGCACCACTGGGGGGGTTGGCTACACCTTC.

This rearrangement joins TRBV6-6 to TRBJ1-4, with D perhaps TRBD1 (5 bases). The CDR3 is 15 amino acids. Germline CDR1 reads MNHNY; CDR2 reads SVGAGI (reference sequence). Trimming took 6 bases from V and 3 from J, leaving 14 bases between them. The CDR3 DNA sequence: TGTGCCAGCAGCGCCACGGGGCTGGCTAATGAAAAACTGTTTTTT. Amino acid sequence: CASSATGLANEKLFF.